This TCR beta chain was observed in a study of blood T cell repertoires in COVID-19. The overall study: T cells, B-cell-depleted T cells, or PBMCs provided the cDNA or gDNA that served as material.

Trimming left V 6 bases short and J 8 bases short, with 16 bases between. The length of the CDR3 is 13 residues. Profiling relied on immunoSEQ multiplex PCR, and the TCRdb table lists in-frame clones only, not all of them. The sample lists 300,000 to 450,000 clones, roughly 90% occurring once. The source of this sequence is a woman under 40 with COVID-19, enrolled during active disease. The material sequenced was peripheral blood. V and J are TRBV12-3 or TRBV12-4 and TRBJ1-2, with D maybe TRBD1 (6 bases). The CDR3 DNA is TGTGCCAGCAGGGTTTACAGGGAGAGCGGCTACACCTTC. Translation: CASRVYRESGYTF.